This TCR beta chain was captured in a study of T cell changes during pregnancy in multiple sclerosis. The assay was immunoSEQ multiplex PCR, and TCRdb's table has in-frame clones only and misses some. The table records 95,000 to 100,000 clones, 75% to 95% of them present only once. CDR3 length: 16 residues. Germline CDR1 ENHRY, CDR2 SYGVKD. The V gene end was trimmed by 5 bases and the J gene end by 7 bases; junction bases not matched to a gene: 11. The V gene is TRBV10-3, the J gene TRBJ2-1, with TRBD2 matching over 10 bases. The material was peripheral blood, obtained in the second trimester of pregnancy. The origin of this receptor is a female donor with multiple sclerosis, enrolled in a pregnancy study. Written as DNA, the CDR3 is TGTGCCATCAGTACGCGAGCGGGAGGGCCTGTAAATGAGCAGTTCTTC. Its translation is CAISTRAGGPVNEQFF.